This T cell receptor (beta chain) was found in a study of persistence of HIV-infected CD4 T cells. Study information: A median of 8 years of suppressive ART preceded sampling. Study-level points and caveats: TCR oligoclonality correlated with proviral oligoclonality in the same sorted populations. Degenerate expanded CDR3beta sequences were enriched among CMV- and Gag-responding cells. The rare CMV-responding cells with HIV-1 proviruses were not separately TCR-sequenced.

This was the immunoSEQ version 4 assay in survey mode. The repertoire was sequenced with immunoSEQ multiplex PCR; TCRdb's copy has only in-frame clones and lacks some. The data show under 20,000 clones, 50% to 70% seen once. In regard to this clone: The antigen is unknown.

An overlapping HIV-1 Gag peptide pool stimulated these cells at about 0.91 ug/peptide/mL. Sorting selected CD4+ T cells upregulating both CD40 ligand and CD69. V was clipped by 0 bases and J by 2 bases, with 13 bases between them. The CDR3 runs to 16 residues. CDR1 and CDR2 (germline): MDHEN, SYDVKM. This material consisted of CD4+ T cells sorted from PBMCs after approximately 19-hour stimulation, taken from a patient who received antiretroviral therapy. This TCR came from an adult woman with HIV who was CMV-seropositive. This chain connects TRBV28 to TRBJ1-1; tentative D call: TRBD1 (5 bases). For the CDR3, the DNA is TGTGCCAGCAGTTTATGGGGACGGGAAGGAAACACTGAAGCTTTCTTT. This sequence encodes CASSLWGREGNTEAFF. The whole variable domain, remainder taken from reference TRBV28 and TRBJ1-1, is DVKVTQSSRYLVKRTGEKVFLECVQDMDHENMFWYRQDPGLGLRLIYFSYDVKMKEKGDIPEGYSVSREKKERFSLILESASTNQTSMYLCASSLWGREGNTEAFFGQGTRLTVV.